Included here is one T cell receptor (beta chain) sequence, with context. Profiling relied on immunoSEQ multiplex PCR, and the TCRdb table lists in-frame clones only, not all of them. The profile shows 2 million to 2.5 million clones, more than 85% of them singletons. These data are taken from a study of shared clonotypes between healthy human individuals. Study-level background: Donors were two women and a few men aged 18 to 49.

The CDR3 length is 16 residues. Germline values: CDR1 SGDLS, CDR2 YYNGEE. J lost 4 bases, V lost 4 bases, and 9 bases had no gene match. The sequenced material came from naive CD4+ T cells from PBMCs. Subset here: CD45RA+ positively selected. This sequence originates from a man in his late teens or twenties in good health. Some clones in this sample may be carry-over from other donors' samples. This chain connects TRBV9 to TRBJ2-5; 11 bases agree with TRBD2. CDR3 nucleotide sequence: TGTGCCAGCAGCAAGGGACTAGCGGACCCCCGAGAGACCCAGTACTTC. The encoded protein is CASSKGLADPRETQYF.